This T cell receptor beta chain was sequenced during a study of T cell changes during pregnancy in multiple sclerosis. CDR3 length equals 15 residues. CDR1 is SGHVS, CDR2 FQNEAQ, per germline. J was trimmed by 1 base and V by 5 bases; bases with no gene match: 5. The protocol was immunoSEQ multiplex PCR, while the TCRdb copy is restricted to in-frame clones and leaves out a portion. This table holds fewer than 50,000 clones, about 94% found once. This specimen consisted of CD8+ T cells from peripheral blood mononuclear cells, obtained in the third trimester of pregnancy. The J gene is TRBJ2-5, the V gene TRBV7-8, with TRBD2 matching over 9 bases. The clonotype originates from a female donor with multiple sclerosis, enrolled in a pregnancy study. The DNA for the CDR3 is TGTGCCAGCAGCGCGGGACTAGCAGCCCAAGAGACCCAGTACTTC. Translated: CASSAGLAAQETQYF.